This entry lists 12 T cell receptor beta chains sequenced from one sample in a study of blood T cells in healthy people across ages. A sample-barcoded 5' primer and a J-beta primer mix were used in a second PCR of roughly 6 to 11 cycles. TCRdb independently ran MiXCR on the 5' RACE reads; one entry per CDR3 protein. The repertoire has about a million distinct CDR3 sequences, more than 30% of them found once; the top ten carry approximately 14%. Sequenced input: blood. These TCRs come from a man younger than 35 in good health.

This clonotype came up many times. The chain links TRBV4-1 to TRBJ1-4, with D possibly TRBD1 on 5 matching bases. CDR3 length equals 17 residues. The germline V gene has CDR1 MGHRA and CDR2 YSYEKL. V gave up 0 bases and J gave up 0 bases, with 11 bases separating them. The CDR3 region has the DNA TGCGCCAGCAGCCAAGATTTGAGGGGAGCAACTAATGAAAAACTGTTTTTT. Protein product: CASSQDLRGATNEKLFF.

Worth noting for this clonotype: Germline is not matched at one junction end, which may reflect a read error. The V and J genes are TRBV29-1 and TRBJ2-2; the D is unclear. Germline V gene lookup returns CDR1 SQVTM and CDR2 ANQGSEA. This CDR3 region has 12 residues. The CDR3 sequence is CSVIRGTEELFF. CDR3 DNA sequence: TGCAGCGTTATCCGAGGCACCGAGGAGCTGTTTTTT.

The chain couples TRBV12-3 or TRBV12-4 to TRBJ2-3; 8 nucleotides match TRBD2. V gave up 6 bases and J gave up 1 base; unmatched junction bases: 6. The CDR3 runs 15 residues. The CDR3 here is CASRYISGGTDTQYF. DNA of the CDR3: TGTGCCAGCAGGTACATTAGCGGGGGCACAGATACGCAGTATTTT.

This clonotype was recorded a few times. The J gene is TRBJ1-4, the V gene TRBV12-3 or TRBV12-4, with 7 bases aligning to TRBD1. CDR3 size: 14 residues. Unmatched junction bases numbered 9, after V lost 6 bases and J lost 8 bases. CDR3 in amino acids: CASRKTGVDEKLFF. The CDR3 DNA reads as TGTGCCAGCAGGAAAACAGGGGTAGACGAAAAACTGTTTTTT.

This clonotype was observed a few times. The V call is TRBV7-2, the J call TRBJ1-4, with D possibly TRBD1 on 6 matching bases. Germline V gives CDR1 SGHTA, CDR2 FQGNSA. This CDR3 is built from 16 residues. V was cut by 1 base and J by 6 bases, with 15 bases left in between. The CDR3 loop reads CASSLVRAGAHEKLFF. In DNA form, the CDR3 reads TGTGCCAGCAGCTTAGTCAGGGCAGGGGCGCATGAAAAACTGTTTTTT.

As to this clonotype: A single base separates this from a much larger clone, so it may be a read error. The chain carries TRBV20-1 and TRBJ2-1, with a possible D match to TRBD2 (6 bases). The J call may be mistaken, given a closer DNA end match to TRBJ2-7. Germline CDR1 and CDR2: DFQATT and SNEGSKA (reference sequence). The CDR3 is 14 residues long. Here the CDR3 DNA reads TGCAGTGCTAGCTTGGCGGGGCTTTACAATGAGCAGTACTTC. Its protein is CSASLAGLYNEQYF.

The chain joins TRBV4-1 to TRBJ1-5; D call uncertain. CDR1 MGHRA and CDR2 YSYEKL come from the germline V gene. V lost 8 bases and J 0 bases, leaving 14 bases between the germline ends. There are 15 residues in the CDR3. The DNA for the CDR3 is TGCGCCAGCGGCCCCGAGCAGAATAGCAATCAGCCCCAGCATTTT. Translation gives CASGPEQNSNQPQHF.

In its sample, this clonotype was seen a few times. The chain combines TRBV6-6 with TRBJ1-4; D gene unclear. The V gene lost 5 bases and the J gene lost 0 bases, with 10 bases spanning the gap. The CDR3 is 15 amino acids. Germline CDR1 and CDR2: MNHNY and SVGAGI (reference sequence). The CDR3 DNA reads as TGTGCCAGCAGTACGGCAGGTGCAACTAATGAAAAACTGTTTTTT. As protein: CASSTAGATNEKLFF.

The gene calls are TRBV7-2 and TRBJ1-1; D unresolved. The CDR3 is 13 amino acids. V lost 4 bases, J lost 7 bases, and 13 bases lay in between. Germline V gene sequence: CDR1 SGHTA, CDR2 FQGNSA. The CDR3 here is CASSSGGFFEAFF. The CDR3 DNA follows: TGTGCCAGCAGCTCCGGAGGGTTTTTTGAAGCTTTCTTT.

The CDR3 DNA reads TGTGCCAGCAGCTTAAACTCCCGCCGGCGGGAGACCCAGTACTTC. Translation: CASSLNSRRRETQYF. The V call is TRBV7-9, the J call TRBJ2-5, with D unclear. Between the trimmed V and J ends, which lost 2 bases and 5 bases, there was a span of 15 bases. CDR3 size: 15 residues. Per germline, CDR1 SEHNR and CDR2 FQNEAQ (reference sequence).

The V call is TRBV7-6, the J call TRBJ2-1, with TRBD1 matching over 9 bases. The CDR3 totals 16 residues. Germline CDR1 reads SGHVS; CDR2 reads FNYEAQ. The junction had 9 bases not matched to a gene; V was cut back by 5 bases and J by 4 bases. The CDR3 DNA reads TGTGCCAGCAGCGTCCTAGAGACAGGGGGTTACAATGAGCAGTTCTTC. It specifies CASSVLETGGYNEQFF.

This clonotype has a handful of counts. The V and J genes are TRBV2 and TRBJ1-5; 10 bases agree with TRBD1. This CDR3 has 17 amino acids. CDR1 is SNHLY and CDR2 is FYNNEI in the germline V gene. The ends lost 6 bases at V and 0 bases at J; junction bases unmatched: 8. The CDR3 spells CASRIGTGDYSNQPQHF. As DNA, the CDR3 is TGTGCCAGCAGAATCGGGACAGGGGATTATAGCAATCAGCCCCAGCATTTT. Full variable domain (missing parts from reference TRBV2 and TRBJ1-5): EPEVTQTPSHQVTQMGQEVILRCVPISNHLYFYWYRQILGQKVEFLVSFYNNEISEKSEIFDDQFSVERPDGSNFTLKIRSTKLEDSAMYFCASRIGTGDYSNQPQHFGDGTRLSIL.